Given below is one T cell receptor (beta chain) in context. This receptor's antigen is unknown. Within one base of it there is no much larger clone, and no base qualities were kept. CDR1 and CDR2 were assigned from the germline V gene as SGHTA and FQGNSA. The CDR3 contains 12 residues, cysteine and phenylalanine counted. Here the CDR3 DNA is all that survives: 36 bases in frame from base 1. V loses 5 bases of germline sequence and J loses 5 bases, and the interval between the two ends is 9 bases. The entry originates in a study of radiotherapy plus CTLA-4 blockade in lung cancer (dated by TCRdb to 2016 to 2019). Broadly, across the study: Among enrolled patients, about 19% had an objective response and approximately 30% reached disease control. Study-wide findings and limitations: After treatment with radiotherapy and ipilimumab, TCR clones that came from tumors expanded in the peripheral blood. The strongest predictors of response, as reported, were early dynamic changes in blood T cell clones along with a rise in serum interferon-beta after radiation.

Focal radiation therapy combined with CTLA-4 blockade (ipilimumab) was tested in patients with chemo-refractory metastatic non-small-cell lung cancer. The library came from the immunoSEQ multiplex PCR assay. This is the immuneACCESS table as TCRdb keeps it, with only in-frame sequences that have V and J called. A part of the clones is gone; compared with another copy, unresolved V genes explain less than half, and the rest is unexplained. The sample table holds tens of thousands of clones, of which approximately 70% were seen once. Of the sample, about 9% falls within the top ten clones. This clonotype originated in a human donor with non-small cell lung cancer whose response to radiotherapy plus ipilimumab could not be evaluated. The sequence joins TRBV7-2 to TRBJ1-2; TRBD1 is a weak D gene call, 5 bases matching. This specimen consisted of peripheral blood, obtained from a patient treated with radiotherapy plus ipilimumab. The CDR3 amino acid sequence is: CASSQGAYGYTF. The DNA reads TGTGCCAGCAGCCAAGGGGCTTATGGCTACACCTTC.